The clone carrying this TCR beta chain was recorded a few times. Its antigen is not identified. These data come from a study of vaccination and CD4 T cells after COVID-19. Study as a whole: Median time from second vaccine dose to sampling was roughly 76 days (14 to 241).

Documented treatment: roughly ten-day PBMC culture with coronavirus spike peptide pools or control peptides (ViraFEST assay). In germline, CDR1 is GTSNPN, CDR2 SVGIG (reference sequence). The CDR3 has 14 amino acids. Trimming took 0 bases from V and 7 from J, leaving 15 bases between them. CD4+ T cells that had been cultured provided DNA sequenced with the Oncomine TCR Beta short-read assay. TCRdb ran MiXCR on the PCR reads and lists one entry per CDR3 protein. In the table there are about 14,000 distinct CDR3 sequences, roughly 53% of which are singletons. The chain is built from TRBV30 and TRBJ1-2; no firm D call. The clonotype was recovered from a human donor who had recovered from COVID-19. Sequencing input: CD4+ T cells from blood, cultured in vitro. This chain's CDR3 is CAWSVARTSSGYTF. The CDR3 nucleotides read TGTGCCTGGAGTGTAGCCAGAACCAGTAGTGGCTACACCTTC.